This entry lists 10 T cell receptor beta chains sequenced from one sample in a study of T cell changes during pregnancy in multiple sclerosis (dated by TCRdb to the late 2010s). Receptor libraries were prepared by the immunoSEQ multiplex PCR assay. TCRdb provides this immuneACCESS table in a form limited to in-frame rearrangements. Some clones are lacking; in checked studies, under half of them reflect an unresolved V gene, and why the rest are absent is not known. Present in this sample are over 45,000 clones, more than 85% of which were seen just once. The ten top clones hold 7.5% to 9% of the sample. This specimen was CD8+ T cells from peripheral blood mononuclear cells, taken after pregnancy. All receptors derive from a female donor with multiple sclerosis, enrolled in a pregnancy study.

This chain connects TRBV4-1 to TRBJ1-5; the D is unclear. Germline CDR1 reads MGHRA; CDR2 reads YSYEKL. The CDR3 length is 12 residues. The germline V and J ends were trimmed by 3 bases and 4 bases, with 4 bases remaining between them. CDR3 DNA: TGCGCCAGCAGCCAGGAGAATCAGCCCCAGCATTTT. Its translation: CASSQENQPQHF.

The chain uses TRBV27 and TRBJ2-7; the D gene is possibly TRBD2 (6 bases). Germline CDR1 is MNHEY and CDR2 is SMNVEV (reference sequence). The CDR3 length is 13 residues. The V and J ends lost 3 bases and 5 bases respectively, with 11 bases between them. The CDR3 is CASSFQGGNEQYF. The DNA of the CDR3 is TGTGCCAGCAGTTTCCAGGGAGGAAACGAGCAGTACTTC.

This clone was recorded many times. The V call is TRBV19, the J call TRBJ2-7, with D possibly TRBD1 on 6 matching bases. V was trimmed by 4 bases and J by 6 bases, leaving 13 bases between them. The germline V gene encodes CDR1 LNHDA and CDR2 SQIVND (reference sequence). This CDR3 contains 13 residues. CDR3: CASSTGVGAEQYF. As DNA, the CDR3 is TGTGCCAGTAGTACAGGGGTGGGGGCCGAGCAGTACTTC.

J is TRBJ1-1 and V is TRBV5-1; tentatively, D is TRBD1 (5 bases). Between the trimmed V and J ends, which lost 3 bases and 0 bases, there was a span of 9 bases. The CDR3 loop spans 14 amino acids. Germline CDR1 and CDR2: SGHRS and YFSETQ. The CDR3 DNA is TGCGCCAGCAGCTATGACAGTATGAACACTGAAGCTTTCTTT. Translating gives CASSYDSMNTEAFF.

The CDR3: CASSLAGGEAGELFF. The CDR3 coding sequence is TGTGCCAGCAGCTTAGCTGGCGGGGAGGCCGGGGAGCTGTTTTTT. The chain is built from TRBV7-6 and TRBJ2-2, with D possibly TRBD2 on 6 matching bases. Germline V gene lookup returns CDR1 SGHVS and CDR2 FNYEAQ. The CDR3 spans 15 residues. Trimming left V 0 bases short and J 6 bases short, with 11 bases between.

The rearrangement uses TRBV7-9 and TRBJ1-1, with D unclear. The germline gives CDR1 SEHNR, CDR2 FQNEAQ (reference sequence). The CDR3 covers 11 residues. With 5 bases removed from V and 6 bases from J, the gap between germline ends came to 7 bases. CDR3 in DNA: TGTGCCAGCAGCCCAGGCCCTGAAGCTTTCTTT. Translation: CASSPGPEAFF.

The chain employs TRBV2 and TRBJ2-7; D is possibly TRBD1 (6 bases). Trimming cost V 2 bases and J 3 bases, with 14 bases left between them. From germline, CDR1 is SNHLY and CDR2 FYNNEI. CDR3 size: 15 residues. This CDR3 reads CASSELMDRSYEQYF. In nucleotides, the CDR3 is TGTGCCAGCAGTGAACTTATGGACAGAAGCTACGAGCAGTACTTC.

The count of this clone is one. The V gene is TRBV27, the J gene TRBJ1-4; maybe TRBD1 (5 bases). Trimming cost V 2 bases and J 7 bases, with 14 bases left between them. The CDR3 sequence is 15 residues long. The germline CDR1 and CDR2 sequences are MNHEY and SMNVEV (reference sequence). The CDR3 loop reads CASSLGALQSEKLFF. The CDR3 DNA reads as TGTGCCAGCAGTTTAGGGGCCCTGCAGAGTGAAAAACTGTTTTTT.

The chain links TRBV4-3 to TRBJ1-1; 9 nucleotides align to TRBD1. Germline CDR1 LGHNA, CDR2 YSLEER. The trim removed 2 bases at V and 2 bases at J, leaving 3 bases unmatched. This CDR3 has 15 residues. The CDR3 sequence: CASSQNTGGNTEAFF. Written as DNA, the CDR3 is TGCGCCAGCAGCCAAAATACAGGGGGCAACACTGAAGCTTTCTTT.

The gene calls are TRBV4-1 and TRBJ2-5; 7 nucleotides agree with TRBD1. The CDR3 covers 16 residues. Germline loops: CDR1 MGHRA, CDR2 YSYEKL. Germline trimming cut 0 bases from V and 5 bases from J; bases unmatched to any gene: 9. The CDR3 region is CASSQDPHVGQETQYF. For the CDR3, the DNA is TGCGCCAGCAGCCAAGACCCCCATGTGGGACAGGAGACCCAGTACTTC.